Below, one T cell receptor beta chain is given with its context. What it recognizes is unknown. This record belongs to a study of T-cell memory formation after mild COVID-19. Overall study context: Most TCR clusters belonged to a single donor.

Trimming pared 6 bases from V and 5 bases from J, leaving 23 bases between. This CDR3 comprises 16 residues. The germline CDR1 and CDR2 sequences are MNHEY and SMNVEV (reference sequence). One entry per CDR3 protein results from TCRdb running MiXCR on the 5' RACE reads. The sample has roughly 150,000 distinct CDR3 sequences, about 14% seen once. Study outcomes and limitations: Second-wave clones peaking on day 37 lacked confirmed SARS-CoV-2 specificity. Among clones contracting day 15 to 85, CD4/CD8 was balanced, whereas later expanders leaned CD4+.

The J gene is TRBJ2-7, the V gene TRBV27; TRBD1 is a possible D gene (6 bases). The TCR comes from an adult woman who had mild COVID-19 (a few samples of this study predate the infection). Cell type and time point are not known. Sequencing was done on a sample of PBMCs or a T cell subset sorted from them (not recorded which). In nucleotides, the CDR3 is TGTGCCAGCAGCCCCTGGGGGACATACGAGGACGACGAGCAGTACTTC. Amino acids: CASSPWGTYEDDEQYF.